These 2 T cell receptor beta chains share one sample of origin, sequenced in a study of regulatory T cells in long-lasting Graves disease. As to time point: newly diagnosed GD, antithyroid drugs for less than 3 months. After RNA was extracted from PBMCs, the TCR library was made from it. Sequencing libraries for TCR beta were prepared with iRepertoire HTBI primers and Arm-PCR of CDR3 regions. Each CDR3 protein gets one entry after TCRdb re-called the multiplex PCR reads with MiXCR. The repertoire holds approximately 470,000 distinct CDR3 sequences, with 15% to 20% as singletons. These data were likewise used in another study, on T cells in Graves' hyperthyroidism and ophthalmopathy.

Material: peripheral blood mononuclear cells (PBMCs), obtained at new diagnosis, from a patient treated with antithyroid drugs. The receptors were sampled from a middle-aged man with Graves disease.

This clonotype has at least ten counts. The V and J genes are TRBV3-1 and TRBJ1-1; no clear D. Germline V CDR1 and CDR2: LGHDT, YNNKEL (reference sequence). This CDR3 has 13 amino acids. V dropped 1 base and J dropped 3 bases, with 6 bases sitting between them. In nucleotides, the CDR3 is TGTGCCAGCAGCCAAGCGAGTTACACTGAAGCTTTCTTT. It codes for CASSQASYTEAFF.

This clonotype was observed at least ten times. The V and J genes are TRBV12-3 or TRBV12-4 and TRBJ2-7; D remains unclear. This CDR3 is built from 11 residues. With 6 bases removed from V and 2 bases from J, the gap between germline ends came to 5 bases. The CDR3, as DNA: TGTGCCAGCAGCGTCGCCTACGAGCAGTACTTC. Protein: CASSVAYEQYF.